Listed below are T cell receptor beta chains from one sample, sequenced in a study of blood T cell repertoires in COVID-19. Sequencing was performed with immunoSEQ multiplex PCR; in TCRdb, only in-frame clones are kept and a portion is missing. The table lists approximately 100,000 clones, 85% to 90% of them singletons. Input material: peripheral blood. Receptor source: a human donor in a cohort sampled during active COVID-19. Both conserved end residues are part of each CDR3. The D gene is left open where the match is weak. Size is omitted from some rows. Given values are once, few, many or a class for expanded clones.

abundance	j_gene	v_gene	d_gene	CDR3aa	CDR3nt
.	TRBJ2-7	TRBV3-1/TRBV3-2	.	CASSQDRGSARRIYEQYF	TGTGCCAGCAGCCAAGATCGGGGGAGCGCACGGAGAATATACGAGCAGTACTTC
.	TRBJ2-3	TRBV9	TRBD2	CASSGRLAGSTDTQYF	TGTGCCAGCAGCGGGAGACTAGCGGGGAGCACAGATACGCAGTATTTT
.	TRBJ2-1	TRBV6-6	TRBD2	CASSPLSGLVFNEQFF	TGTGCCAGCAGTCCACTCTCGGGACTAGTGTTCAATGAGCAGTTCTTC
.	TRBJ2-4	TRBV19	TRBD1	CASSKHRGFRNIQYF	TGTGCCAGTAGTAAACACAGGGGGTTCAGGAACATTCAGTACTTC
.	TRBJ1-1	TRBV5-1	.	CASRRDTNTEAFF	TGCGCCAGCAGACGAGACACTAACACTGAAGCTTTCTTT
.	TRBJ1-2	TRBV4-2	.	CASSHPRTGYTF	TGTGCCAGCAGCCACCCTAGAACTGGCTACACCTTC
.	TRBJ2-7	TRBV18	TRBD2	CASSPPGLASEQYF	TGTGCCAGCTCACCCCCGGGACTAGCCTCCGAGCAGTACTTC
.	TRBJ1-5	TRBV29-1	.	CSVVGDNQPQHF	TGCAGCGTTGTAGGGGACAATCAGCCCCAGCATTTT
.	TRBJ2-1	TRBV7-9	TRBD2	CASSPEASGDIYNEQFF	TGTGCCAGCAGCCCAGAGGCTAGCGGGGACATCTACAATGAGCAGTTCTTC
.	TRBJ2-4	TRBV19	.	CASSMMAGTKNIQYF	TGTGCCAGTAGTATGATGGCGGGAACCAAAAACATTCAGTACTTC
.	TRBJ2-7	TRBV9	TRBD2	CASSVASNSGSGEQYF	TGTGCCAGCAGCGTAGCTAGTAATAGCGGGAGTGGCGAGCAGTACTTC
.	TRBJ1-2	TRBV3-1/TRBV3-2	.	CASSQYGRARDYGYTF	TGTGCCAGCAGCCAATATGGGAGGGCGCGGGACTATGGCTACACCTTC
.	TRBJ2-3	TRBV11-3	TRBD1	CASSLERGRDRDTQYF	TGTGCCAGCAGCTTAGAAAGGGGGCGCGACCGAGATACGCAGTATTTT
.	TRBJ2-2	TRBV5-1	.	CASSLGDRGELFF	TGCGCCAGCAGCTTGGGAGATCGAGGGGAGCTGTTTTTT
.	TRBJ2-5	TRBV6-1	.	CASSEAGPLGTQYF	TGTGCCAGCAGTGAAGCGGGTCCCCTAGGGACCCAGTACTTC
.	TRBJ2-3	TRBV4-1	TRBD2	CASSPRLAGGLGFNTDTQYF	TGCGCCAGCAGCCCTCGACTAGCGGGGGGGCTGGGATTCAACACAGATACGCAGTATTTT
.	TRBJ2-5	TRBV7-9	.	CASSLSETQYF	TGTGCCAGCAGCTTATCGGAGACCCAGTACTTC
once	TRBJ1-5	TRBV2	.	CASRALGNQPQHF	TGTGCCAGCAGGGCCCTCGGCAATCAGCCCCAGCATTTT
.	TRBJ1-2	TRBV5-1	.	CASSLGAPGGYTF	TGCGCCAGCAGCTTGGGGGCCCCTGGTGGCTACACCTTC
.	TRBJ2-2	TRBV7-2	.	CASSRVQTGELFF	TGTGCCAGCAGCCGGGTCCAAACCGGGGAGCTGTTTTTT
.	TRBJ1-3	TRBV3-1/TRBV3-2	TRBD1	CASSHGQVAGNTIYF	TGTGCCAGCAGCCACGGACAGGTGGCTGGAAACACCATATATTTT
.	TRBJ2-7	TRBV6-5	TRBD1	CASNRDREYEQYF	TGTGCCAGCAACCGGGACAGAGAATACGAGCAGTACTTC
.	TRBJ2-1	TRBV9	.	CASSVSDTISYNEQFF	TGTGCCAGCAGCGTCAGCGATACCATCTCCTACAATGAGCAGTTCTTC
once	TRBJ2-7	TRBV7-2	TRBD2	CASSPEGTSGNYEQYF	TGTGCCAGCAGCCCAGAAGGGACTAGCGGCAACTACGAGCAGTACTTC